Below are 13 T cell receptor beta chains sequenced from a single sample in a study of low-dose radiotherapy and immunotherapy resistance in tumors (dated by TCRdb to between 2021 and 2022). Data came from an Illumina HiSeq 2500. First-strand cDNA was synthesized with Superscript III and a set of TRAV- and TRBV-specific primers, covering both TCRalpha and TCRbeta chains. A roughly 19-cycle PCR with Phusion amplified the TCRs, pairing a constant-region primer with the adapter that was attached to the V primers. The public reads were reanalyzed by TCRdb: fastp trimming at Q25, MiXCR alignment, in-frame beta chains only. Every CDR3 protein is listed once, alongside the most common genes and DNA of its rows. This sample has about 84,000 distinct CDR3 sequences in its table, and around 17% of those were observed once. The ten largest clones represent approximately 1.5% of the sample. The sample's time point label is to be understood as: after trial treatment. This sample's treatment or condition label indicates: LDRT plus nivolumab, ipilimumab, low-dose cyclophosphamide and aspirin (RACIN trial).

This specimen consisted of PBMCs, obtained after low-dose radiotherapy plus immunotherapy. The receptors were sampled from a male donor with prostate cancer.

This clonotype was recorded at least ten times. This chain uses TRBV9 with TRBJ1-1; no clear D gene. The CDR3 extends over 14 amino acids. V lost 3 bases and J lost 2, with 11 bases in between. Per germline, CDR1 SGDLS and CDR2 YYNGEE. The CDR3 DNA reads as TGTGCCAGCAGCGGGACCCCGCGTAACACTGAAGCTTTCTTT. Protein: CASSGTPRNTEAFF.

This clonotype has a count of ten or more. The gene calls are TRBV7-3 and TRBJ2-2; D is unresolved. With 1 base removed from V and 6 bases from J, the gap between germline ends came to 6 bases. Germline V gene lookup returns CDR1 SGHTA and CDR2 FQGTGA. This CDR3 contains 13 residues. CDR3 sequence reads: CASSLKASGELFF. The CDR3 bases are TGTGCCAGCAGCTTAAAGGCGTCCGGGGAGCTGTTTTTT. The whole variable domain, remainder taken from reference TRBV7-3 and TRBJ2-2, is GAGVSQTPSNKVTEKGKYVELRCDPISGHTALYWYRQSLGQGPEFLIYFQGTGAADDSGLPNDRFFAVRPEGSVSTLKIQRTERGDSAVYLCASSLKASGELFFGEGSRLTVL.

The V and J genes are TRBV5-5 and TRBJ2-3, with D maybe TRBD1 (6 bases). The CDR3 is 17 residues long. The V gene's germline CDR1 is SGHKS and CDR2 YYEKEE (reference sequence). Trimming removed 4 bases at V and 14 bases at J, with 32 bases between. The CDR3 loop is CASSAGQTTPSTETPYF. DNA for the CDR3: TGTGCCAGCAGCGCCGGACAGACAACCCCCTCCACAGAAACCCCGTATTTT.

Of note for this clonotype: A read error likely explains this, since a far larger clone differs by one base. The chain's CDR3 is CASRTPGASYEQFF. The CDR3 nucleotides read TGTGCCAGCAGAACGCCGGGGGCTAGCTACGAGCAGTTCTTC. This rearrangement joins TRBV6-1 to TRBJ2-1, with D perhaps being TRBD1 or TRBD2 (6 bases each). CDR3 length equals 14 residues. Germline CDR1 is MNHNS and CDR2 is SASEGT. V gave up 6 bases and J gave up 10 bases, with 19 bases separating them.

This clonotype was found many times. V is TRBV23-1 and J is TRBJ1-4; possibly TRBD1 for D (5 bases). TRBV23-1 is an ORF, with its function uncertain. The CDR3 has 17 residues. The V end was cut by 7 bases, the J end by 3 bases, with 21 bases between. Written as DNA, the CDR3 is TGCGCCAGCACCGGGCTCGGTGGTCGGGACTCTAATGAAAAACTGTTTTTT. This translates into CASTGLGGRDSNEKLFF.

This clonotype was picked up many times. This sequence joins TRBV2 and TRBJ2-3; D is unresolved. CDR1 SNHLY and CDR2 FYNNEI come from the germline V gene. Trimming shortened V by 1 base and J by 1 base, and 3 bases separated the two germline ends. The length of the CDR3 is 13 residues. The CDR3 DNA reads TGTGCCAGCAGTGAAGGCGGCACAGATACGCAGTATTTT. This translates into CASSEGGTDTQYF.

For this clonotype: A far bigger clonotype differs at one base, so this is likely a read error. The chain links TRBV5-8 to TRBJ2-5; 9 nucleotides agree with TRBD2. This CDR3 region has 14 residues. CDR1 SGHTS and CDR2 YDEGEE come from the germline V gene. With 2 bases clipped from V and 11 bases from J, the junction kept 10 bases outside the gene matches. This chain's CDR3 is CASSFRGRANEQYF. The CDR3 region has the DNA TGTGCCAGCAGCTTTCGCGGGAGGGCCAATGAGCAGTACTTC.

This clonotype was detected ten times or more. V is TRBV6-5 and J is TRBJ1-2; TRBD1 matches 7 bases. The CDR3 totals 19 residues. Germline trimming cut 0 bases from V and 5 bases from J; bases unmatched to any gene: 18. CDR1 MNHEY and CDR2 SVGAGI come from the germline V gene. The CDR3 sequence is CASSYSTGTVATSLYGYTF. CDR3 bases: TGTGCCAGCAGTTACTCGACGGGGACAGTCGCAACTTCTCTTTATGGCTACACCTTC.

This clonotype was counted only a few times. The chain combines TRBV5-5 with TRBJ2-7, with 8 bases matching TRBD2. The germline gives CDR1 SGHKS, CDR2 YYEKEE (reference sequence). CDR3 length: 13 amino acids. V was clipped by 5 bases and J by 4 bases; unmatched bases: 5. As DNA, the CDR3 is TGTGCCAGCAGTAGCGGGATGGAGTACGAGCAGTACTTC. This sequence encodes CASSSGMEYEQYF. Full variable domain (remainder filled in from reference TRBV5-5 and TRBJ2-7): DAGVTQSPTHLIKTRGQQVTLRCSPISGHKSVSWYQQVLGQGPQFIFQYYEKEERGRGNFPDRFSARQFPNYSSELNVNALLLGDSALYLCASSSGMEYEQYFGPGTRLTVT.

This clonotype was recorded at least ten times. The rearrangement uses TRBV13 and TRBJ2-1, with 9 bases lining up with TRBD2. The CDR3 consists of 17 residues. V shed 5 bases and J 2 bases; nucleotides not matched to a gene: 10. Germline lookup yields CDR1 PRHDT and CDR2 FYEKMQ (reference sequence). The CDR3 DNA is TGTGCCAGCAGCCCAAAGGGGGCTAGCGGGACCTACAATGAGCAGTTCTTC. The encoded protein is CASSPKGASGTYNEQFF.

This clonotype was counted at least ten times. The chain couples TRBV5-4 to TRBJ2-1; a weak D match, TRBD2 (6 bases). Germline loops: CDR1 SGHNT, CDR2 YYREEE (reference sequence). V lost 3 bases and J lost 8, with 12 bases in between. CDR3 length: 13 amino acids. CDR3 sequence: CASSWGLRDEQFF. CDR3 coding DNA: TGTGCCAGCAGCTGGGGACTTCGCGATGAGCAGTTCTTC.

This clonotype was recorded many times. J is TRBJ2-1 and V is TRBV29-1, with D perhaps being TRBD1 or TRBD2 (5 bases each). V lost 6 bases, J lost 4 bases, and 13 bases lay in between. Germline V gene sequence: CDR1 SQVTM, CDR2 ANQGSEA. The CDR3 has 13 residues. DNA for the CDR3: TGCAGCGTGTCCGGGACGGAGTACAATGAGCAGTTCTTC. Encoded protein: CSVSGTEYNEQFF.

This clonotype was recorded at least ten times. The chain links TRBV6-2 or TRBV6-3 to TRBJ2-6; 8 bases are a match to TRBD1. Unmatched junction bases numbered 8, after V lost 8 bases and J lost 2 bases. Per the germline V gene, CDR1 is MNHEY and CDR2 is SVGEGT. The CDR3 is made up of 16 amino acids. The DNA for the CDR3 is TGTGCCAGCTCCCCTTGGACAGGGACTGGGGCCAACGTCCTGACTTTC. Encoded protein: CASSPWTGTGANVLTF.